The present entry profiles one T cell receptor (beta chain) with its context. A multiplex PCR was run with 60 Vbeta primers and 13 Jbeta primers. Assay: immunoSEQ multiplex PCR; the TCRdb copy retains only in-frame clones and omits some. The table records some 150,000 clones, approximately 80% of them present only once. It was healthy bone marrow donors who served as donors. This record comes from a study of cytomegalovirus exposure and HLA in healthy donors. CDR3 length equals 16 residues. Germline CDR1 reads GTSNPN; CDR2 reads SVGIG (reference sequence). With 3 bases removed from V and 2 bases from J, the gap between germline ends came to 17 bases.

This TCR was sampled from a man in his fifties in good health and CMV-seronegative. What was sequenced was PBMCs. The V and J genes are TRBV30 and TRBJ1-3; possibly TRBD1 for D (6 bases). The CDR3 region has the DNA TGTGCCTGGAGCCAGGGGTCCTTCCCGACTGGAAACACCATATATTTT. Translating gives CAWSQGSFPTGNTIYF.